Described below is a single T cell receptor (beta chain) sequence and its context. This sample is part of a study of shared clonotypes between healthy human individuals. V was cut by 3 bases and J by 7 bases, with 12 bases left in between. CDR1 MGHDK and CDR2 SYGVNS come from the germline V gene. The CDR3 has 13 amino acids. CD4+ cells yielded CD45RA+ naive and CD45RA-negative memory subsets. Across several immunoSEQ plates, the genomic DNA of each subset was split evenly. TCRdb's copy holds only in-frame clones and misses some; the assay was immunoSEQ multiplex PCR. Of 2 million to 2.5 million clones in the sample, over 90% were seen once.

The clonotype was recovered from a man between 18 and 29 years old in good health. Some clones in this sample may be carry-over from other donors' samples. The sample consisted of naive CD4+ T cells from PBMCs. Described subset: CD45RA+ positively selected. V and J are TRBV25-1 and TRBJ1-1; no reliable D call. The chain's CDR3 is CASSDLPGGEAFF. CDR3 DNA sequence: TGTGCCAGCAGTGATCTACCGGGAGGTGAAGCTTTCTTT.